This TCR beta chain was captured by sequencing in a study of CD8 T cells in ankylosing spondylitis. TCRdb reanalysed the 5' RACE reads using MiXCR and keeps one entry per CDR3 protein. Among some 840,000 distinct CDR3 sequences listed, approximately 12% were seen once. Trimming pared 4 bases from V and 8 bases from J, leaving 33 bases between. CDR1 and CDR2 (germline): SGDLS, YYNGEE. This CDR3 contains 19 residues. Notes on the study in general: Before this, some motif variants had been reported in reactive arthritis synovial fluid and blood. A TCR beta motif of several highly homologous variants appeared characteristic of ankylosing spondylitis blood. CD8+ cells made up the disease-linked clones, which were relatively rare in peripheral blood.

Turning to this clonotype: Its antigen remains unknown.

Material: blood, either unsorted or a sorted T cell fraction (not recorded which). The sequence derives from a male donor with ankylosing spondylitis. The chain has TRBV9 and TRBJ1-2, with D uncertain. Here the CDR3 reads CASSRRATPGQAFGEGYTF. The DNA of the CDR3 is TGTGCCAGCAGCCGTCGTGCGACCCCCGGGCAGGCCTTTGGTGAGGGCTACACCTTC.